This T cell receptor (beta chain) emerged from a study of cytomegalovirus exposure and HLA in healthy donors. Among the 120 subjects of the validation cohort, separate from the 666-subject first cohort, were the donors. Trimming removed 0 bases from V and 4 bases from J, with 16 bases in between. The CDR3 spans 17 residues. Germline V lookup: CDR1 LNHNV, CDR2 YYDKDF (reference sequence). Only in-frame clones appear in the TCRdb table, and some are missing; sequencing was by immunoSEQ multiplex PCR. This sample yields 150,000 to 200,000 clones, of which roughly 84% are seen a single time; approximately 3% belongs to the top ten.

The sample taken for sequencing was PBMCs. The rearrangement links TRBV15 to TRBJ1-5, with a weak D call TRBD1 (6 bases). The clonotype was recovered from a woman aged 18-29 years in good health and CMV-seropositive. The CDR3 nucleotides are TGTGCCACCAGCAGAGATCCAGGGGTAACGGGGAATCAGCCCCAGCATTTT. Its translation: CATSRDPGVTGNQPQHF. The full variable domain, completed using reference TRBV15 and TRBJ1-5, is DAMVIQNPRYQVTQFGKPVTLSCSQTLNHNVMYWYQQKSSQAPKLLFHYYDKDFNNEADTPDNFQSRRPNTSFCFLDIRSPGLGDTAMYLCATSRDPGVTGNQPQHFGDGTRLSIL.